This T cell receptor (beta chain) comes out of a study of identical twins. cDNA molecules carried unique molecular identifiers, and template switching added a universal primer site. TCRdb re-called the 5' RACE reads through MiXCR, storing one row per CDR3 protein. The data show hundreds of thousands of distinct CDR3 sequences, roughly 18% seen once. CDR1 and CDR2 from the germline V gene are SGHDN and FVKESK. V was clipped by 1 base and J by 4 bases; unmatched bases: 5. The CDR3 extends over 15 amino acids. Another study also made use of these data, one on T cells expressing NK-cell markers.

The TCR comes from a woman aged 18 to 35 in good health. Sequenced: PBMCs. This chain connects TRBV14 to TRBJ2-5, with 8 bases matching TRBD1. The CDR3 sequence is CASSQVSGGRETQYF. CDR3 nucleotides: TGTGCCAGCAGCCAAGTTTCAGGGGGCCGAGAGACCCAGTACTTC.